The T cell receptor (beta chain) under discussion was sequenced for a study of cytomegalovirus exposure and HLA in healthy donors. Among the donors, all were healthy bone marrow donors. About this clone itself: Antigen specificity is unknown.

V gave up 10 bases and J gave up 6 bases; unmatched junction bases: 20. This CDR3 has 16 amino acids. Germline V CDR1 and CDR2: MDHEN, SYDVKM. The PCR ran on 60 Vbeta and 13 Jbeta primers. Libraries were prepared by immunoSEQ multiplex PCR; TCRdb keeps only in-frame clonotypes and omits some of them. The sample shows about 300,000 clones, 86% of them seen only once. Study observations and caveats: Most TCR sequences proved rare, with some public TCRs found in many donors. Reportedly, diagnosis of cytomegalovirus status by the classifier showed high specificity and sensitivity.

This chain uses TRBV28 with TRBJ1-1, with 7 nucleotides matching TRBD1. This receptor was taken from a middle-aged man in good health and CMV-seropositive. What was sequenced was PBMCs. CDR3 sequence reads: CAITNRDRRTGPEAFF. In DNA form, the CDR3 reads TGTGCCATTACAAACCGGGACAGACGAACCGGCCCTGAAGCTTTCTTT.